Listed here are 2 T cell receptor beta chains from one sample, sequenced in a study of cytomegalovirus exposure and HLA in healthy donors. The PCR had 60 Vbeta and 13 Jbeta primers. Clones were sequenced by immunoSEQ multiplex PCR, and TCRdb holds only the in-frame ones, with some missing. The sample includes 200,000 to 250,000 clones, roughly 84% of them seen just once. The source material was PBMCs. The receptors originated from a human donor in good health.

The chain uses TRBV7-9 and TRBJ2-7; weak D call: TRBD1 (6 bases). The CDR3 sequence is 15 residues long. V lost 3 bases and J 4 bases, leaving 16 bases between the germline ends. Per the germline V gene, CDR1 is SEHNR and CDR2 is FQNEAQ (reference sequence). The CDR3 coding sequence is TGTGCCAGCAGCTTCGTAGGTGCACAGGGTTACGAGCAGTACTTC. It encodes CASSFVGAQGYEQYF.

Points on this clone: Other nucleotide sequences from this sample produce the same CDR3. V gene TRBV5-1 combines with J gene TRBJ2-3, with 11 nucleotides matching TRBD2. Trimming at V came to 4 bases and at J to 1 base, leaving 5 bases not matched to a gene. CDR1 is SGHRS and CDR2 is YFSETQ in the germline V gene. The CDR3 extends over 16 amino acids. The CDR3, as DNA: TGCGCCAGCAGCCCGACTAGCGGGATCGGCACAGATACGCAGTATTTT. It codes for CASSPTSGIGTDTQYF.